The 26 T cell receptor beta chains presented below share a single source sample, sequenced in a study of OX40 agonist ivuxolimab in advanced cancers. Profiling relied on immunoSEQ multiplex PCR, and the TCRdb table lists in-frame clones only, not all of them. The sample lists 55,000 to 85,000 clones, about nine tenths seen once, with approximately 3% in the top ten. Sequenced here: CD4+ or CD8+ T cells sorted from blood, sampled in a trial of the OX40 agonist ivuxolimab. Every receptor here comes from an adult with an advanced solid tumor such as melanoma, head and neck, liver or kidney cancer.

The chain recombines TRBV4-1 with TRBJ1-4, with TRBD1 identical over 7 bases. With V trimmed by 4 bases and J by 7 bases, 3 bases remained unmatched. The CDR3 length is 13 residues. Germline CDR1 MGHRA, CDR2 YSYEKL. CDR3 protein: CASSLGQVEKLFF. CDR3 bases: TGCGCCAGCAGCCTTGGACAGGTTGAAAAACTGTTTTTT.

A word on this clone: Given the absence of the conserved phenylalanine or tryptophan at the CDR3 end, a read error is likely. No DNA is shown, since the ends of the CDR3 on it are uncertain; the CDR3 is the one TCRdb lists. This sequence joins TRBV9 and TRBJ2-7; TRBD1, the table's D call, lacks a check against the DNA. The CDR3 contains 9 residues when both ends are counted. Germline V CDR1 and CDR2: SGDLS, YYNGEE. Here the CDR3 reads CATPDIGVT.

The CDR3 here is CASSFSHTGPWGLGGQPQHF. The CDR3 coding sequence is TGTGCCAGCAGTTTCAGCCATACAGGGCCTTGGGGGCTTGGGGGGCAGCCCCAGCATTTT. The chain couples TRBV27 to TRBJ1-5; D is perhaps TRBD1 (6 bases). The germline CDR1 and CDR2 sequences are MNHEY and SMNVEV (reference sequence). This CDR3 contains 20 residues. V was pared by 3 bases and J by 7 bases, with 31 bases between.

V is TRBV15 and J is TRBJ2-7, with D possibly being TRBD2 (5 bases). CDR3 length: 12 residues. The V end was cut by 6 bases, the J end by 0 bases, with 6 bases between. CDR1 is LNHNV and CDR2 is YYDKDF in the germline V gene (reference sequence). CDR3 coding DNA: TGTGCCACCAGTCGGGGCTCCTACGAGCAGTACTTC. This gives the protein CATSRGSYEQYF.

The chain employs TRBV19 and TRBJ1-2, with D hard to call. Trimming shortened V by 0 bases and J by 4 bases, and 9 bases separated the two germline ends. CDR1 and CDR2 (germline): LNHDA, SQIVND (reference sequence). CDR3 length: 14 amino acids. CDR3: CASSIDLELYGYTF. For the CDR3, the DNA is TGTGCCAGTAGTATAGATCTGGAACTCTATGGCTACACCTTC.

The rearrangement links TRBV5-6 to TRBJ2-7, with 7 nucleotides matching TRBD1. The CDR3 is 14 amino acids. After removal of 3 bases from V and 6 bases from J, the junction contained 9 bases not matched to a gene. Germline-derived CDR1 and CDR2 are SGHDT and YYEEEE. CDR3 nucleotide sequence: TGTGCCAGCAGCTCGGCACTGACAGGGTCCGAGCAGTACTTC. Its protein is CASSSALTGSEQYF.

The count of this clone is one. The genes are TRBV7-2 and TRBJ1-4; 7 bases line up with TRBD1. J lost 5 bases, V lost 6 bases, and 6 bases had no gene match. The CDR3 runs 14 residues. CDR1 is SGHTA and CDR2 is FQGNSA in the germline V gene. CDR3 nucleotides: TGTGCCAGCAGTCGGGACAGCGAAAATGAAAAACTGTTTTTT. Translated: CASSRDSENEKLFF.

The chain is built from TRBV6-5 and TRBJ2-1, with D perhaps matching TRBD2 (5 bases). Germline loops: CDR1 MNHEY, CDR2 SVGAGI. Trimming stripped 6 bases from V and 10 bases from J, with 10 bases between. There are 11 residues in the CDR3. This CDR3 is CASRSRGEQFF. CDR3 DNA: TGTGCCAGCAGATCTCGAGGGGAGCAGTTCTTC.

A single count supports this clone. The junction and the germline gene differ at one end; a read error may be behind it. This sequence joins TRBV6-4 and TRBJ2-3; D not resolved. CDR1 and CDR2 from the germline V gene are MRHNA and SNTAGT. CDR3 length equals 13 residues. The CDR3 region has the DNA TGTGCCAGCAGTGTCCGAGGAGACAACAAAAGGGATTTT. This encodes CASSVRGDNKRDF.

The gene calls are TRBV5-4 and TRBJ2-2; D is undetermined. Trimming took off 3 bases at V and 6 bases at J, with 6 bases between the two ends. CDR1 SGHNT and CDR2 YYREEE come from the germline V gene (reference sequence). The CDR3 contains 12 residues. The CDR3 sequence is CASSSPAGELFF. The CDR3 bases are TGTGCCAGCAGCTCCCCCGCCGGGGAGCTGTTTTTT.

This chain joins TRBV5-1 and TRBJ2-1; 7 nucleotides line up with TRBD1. The CDR3 spans 16 residues. V lost 0 bases to trimming and J lost 2 bases; unmatched junction nucleotides: 5. Germline V CDR1 and CDR2: SGHRS, YFSETQ. CDR3 sequence: CASSLETGTAYNEQFF. CDR3 nucleotide sequence: TGCGCCAGCAGCTTGGAGACAGGGACGGCCTACAATGAGCAGTTCTTC. The full variable domain, rest sourced from reference TRBV5-1 and TRBJ2-1, is KAGVTQTPRYLIKTRGQQVTLSCSPISGHRSVSWYQQTPGQGLQFLFEYFSETQRNKGNFPGRFSGRQFSNSRSEMNVSTLELGDSALYLCASSLETGTAYNEQFFGPGTRLTVL.

The rearrangement links TRBV4-1 to TRBJ2-1; D gene unclear. Per the germline V gene, CDR1 is MGHRA and CDR2 is YSYEKL. The CDR3 covers 14 residues. V was trimmed by 3 bases and J by 6 bases, leaving 12 bases between them. The CDR3 sequence is CASSHPGIANEQFF. For the CDR3, the DNA is TGCGCCAGCAGCCACCCTGGTATAGCCAATGAGCAGTTCTTC.

This chain joins TRBV5-4 and TRBJ2-5; D is uncertain. Germline V gives CDR1 SGHNT, CDR2 YYREEE (reference sequence). This CDR3 has 13 amino acids. V lost 4 bases and J 1 base, leaving 8 bases between the germline ends. The CDR3 nucleotides read TGTGCCAGCAGCCCCCGCAGCCAAGAGACCCAGTACTTC. Amino acids: CASSPRSQETQYF.

This sequence joins TRBV28 and TRBJ1-6; 8 bases agree with TRBD1. V was clipped by 6 bases and J by 7 bases; unmatched bases: 17. CDR3 length: 18 amino acids. Per the germline V gene, CDR1 is MDHEN and CDR2 is SYDVKM. This CDR3 reads CASSLRGTGRGRNSPLHF. Written as DNA, the CDR3 is TGTGCCAGCAGCTTACGAGGGACAGGCCGCGGTAGAAATTCACCCCTCCACTTT.

This clone was counted a single time. V gene TRBV6-1 combines with J gene TRBJ2-1; D is undetermined. Trimming removed 6 bases from V and 7 bases from J, with 13 bases in between. In germline, CDR1 is MNHNS, CDR2 SASEGT. The CDR3 runs 13 residues. The CDR3 coding sequence is TGTGCCAGCAGGATTGACGGTGGGAATGAGCAGTTCTTC. Protein sequence: CASRIDGGNEQFF.

The chain links TRBV18 to TRBJ2-7, with unresolved D. Germline loops: CDR1 KGHSH, CDR2 LQKENI. Trimming pared 3 bases from V and 5 bases from J, leaving 14 bases between. The CDR3 has 14 amino acids. CDR3 coding DNA: TGTGCCAGCTCACCCCCGGGCCCCCGGGACGAGCAGTACTTC. Amino acids: CASSPPGPRDEQYF.

The V gene is TRBV11-3, the J gene TRBJ2-5; tentative D call: TRBD2 (7 bases). The CDR3 has 16 amino acids. The V and J ends lost 3 bases and 0 bases respectively, with 14 bases between them. Looked up from germline, CDR1 is SGHNT and CDR2 is YENEEA. The CDR3 coding sequence is TGTGCCAGCAGCTTGGGGGCGGGGGCCGACCAAGAGACCCAGTACTTC. Its protein is CASSLGAGADQETQYF.

This chain links TRBV28 with TRBJ1-1; TRBD1 matches at 7 bases. Germline loops: CDR1 MDHEN, CDR2 SYDVKM. Losses at the gene ends were 10 bases for V and 5 bases for J; bases not matched to a gene: 13. CDR3 length equals 14 residues. CDR3 nucleotide sequence: TGTGCCACTCTCATAGGGGGCGCGGGGACTGAAGCTTTCTTT. It specifies CATLIGGAGTEAFF. The variable domain in full, with the rest retrieved from reference TRBV28 and TRBJ1-1, is DVKVTQSSRYLVKRTGEKVFLECVQDMDHENMFWYRQDPGLGLRLIYFSYDVKMKEKGDIPEGYSVSREKKERFSLILESASTNQTSMYLCATLIGGAGTEAFFGQGTRLTVV.

V and J are TRBV15 and TRBJ1-1; TRBD1 might be the D (5 bases). This CDR3 comprises 12 residues. Germline V lookup: CDR1 LNHNV, CDR2 YYDKDF (reference sequence). V was pared by 11 bases and J by 3 bases, with 13 bases between. This chain's CDR3 is CASGVHYTEAFF. For the CDR3, the DNA is TGTGCCTCGGGGGTTCACTACACTGAAGCTTTCTTT.

The CDR3 coding sequence is TGCGCCAGCAGCCAATACGGACGGGAAGAGGGGGTTTTCACCTTC. Protein sequence: CASSQYGREEGVFTF. The rearrangement uses TRBV4-1 and TRBJ1-2, with D possibly matching TRBD1 (6 bases). The CDR3 length is 15 residues. Germline CDR1 and CDR2: MGHRA and YSYEKL. The V end lost 2 bases, the J end lost 13 bases, and 23 bases lay between the germline ends.

The V and J genes are TRBV9 and TRBJ2-3, with 7 bases matching TRBD1. CDR1 is SGDLS, CDR2 YYNGEE, per germline. Germline trimming cut 0 bases from V and 2 bases from J; bases unmatched to any gene: 3. This CDR3 is built from 15 residues. CDR3 nucleotides: TGTGCCAGCAGCGTAGATACAGGGGACACAGATACGCAGTATTTT. Residues: CASSVDTGDTDTQYF.

This sequence joins TRBV10-3 and TRBJ2-6; D might be TRBD2 (5 bases). The CDR3 has 17 residues. Trimming took off 8 bases at V and 0 bases at J, with 17 bases between the two ends. Germline V gene lookup returns CDR1 ENHRY and CDR2 SYGVKD. The CDR3 region is CAISFTVGSSGANVLTF. The CDR3 region has the DNA TGTGCCATCTCCTTTACGGTAGGGAGCTCTGGGGCCAACGTCCTGACTTTC.

V and J are TRBV2 and TRBJ1-5, with D perhaps TRBD1 (6 bases). This CDR3 is 13 amino acids long. V gave up 8 bases and J gave up 5 bases, with 13 bases separating them. Germline V gene sequence: CDR1 SNHLY, CDR2 FYNNEI. The CDR3 protein is CASGRGQDQPQHF. The CDR3 coding sequence is TGTGCCAGCGGGCGGGGGCAGGATCAGCCCCAGCATTTT.

The DNA of the CDR3 is TGTGCCAGCTCACCCGGCGGAGAGACCCAGTACTTC. Amino acids: CASSPGGETQYF. This chain uses TRBV18 with TRBJ2-5; D not resolved. Germline values: CDR1 KGHSH, CDR2 LQKENI. The CDR3 spans 12 residues. Trimming stripped 3 bases from V and 4 bases from J, with 6 bases between.

The gene calls are TRBV2 and TRBJ1-5; D perhaps matches TRBD1 (5 bases). Trimming shortened V by 6 bases and J by 7 bases, and 22 bases separated the two germline ends. Germline V gene lookup returns CDR1 SNHLY and CDR2 FYNNEI. This CDR3 has 16 residues. CDR3 DNA sequence: TGTGCCAGCAGAGAATCGAGGGACCCCCCGGGCCAGCCCCAGCATTTT. Protein sequence: CASRESRDPPGQPQHF.

This rearrangement joins TRBV6-1 to TRBJ2-1; possible D gene TRBD2, 5 bases. This CDR3 has 12 amino acids. Trimming took 5 bases from V and 11 from J, leaving 13 bases between them. Germline V gene sequence: CDR1 MNHNS, CDR2 SASEGT. The CDR3 protein is CASSHGKGQQFF. CDR3 DNA: TGTGCCAGCAGTCACGGGAAAGGGCAGCAGTTCTTC.